The clone carrying this T cell receptor beta chain was seen only a few times. The CDR3 consists of 15 residues. Deletions cut 3 bases from V and 2 bases from J, with 14 bases between. Per the germline V gene, CDR1 is MDHEN and CDR2 is SYDVKM. Using a J-beta primer mix together with a sample-barcoded 5' primer, a second PCR was run for roughly 7 to 12 cycles. TCRdb re-called the 5' RACE reads with MiXCR, one entry per CDR3 protein. The sample has about 1.7 million distinct CDR3 sequences; 28% are singletons. The sample originates from a study of blood T cells in healthy people across ages. V gene TRBV28 combines with J gene TRBJ2-7; either TRBD1 or TRBD2 may supply D (7 bases each). Source material: blood. The clonotype comes from a woman in her twenties or thirties in good health. For the CDR3, the DNA is TGTGCCAGCAGTTTGGTAGCAGGGGGGGCCTACGAGCAGTACTTC. It is translated as CASSLVAGGAYEQYF.